This paragraph covers one TCR beta chain sequence. In germline, CDR1 is SGHRS, CDR2 YFSETQ. Trimming left V 3 bases short and J 8 bases short, with 12 bases between. This CDR3 is 12 amino acids long. These data are taken from a study of OX40 agonist ivuxolimab in advanced cancers. Clones were sequenced by immunoSEQ multiplex PCR, and TCRdb holds only the in-frame ones, with some missing. Among 90,000 to 120,000 clones listed, around 90% were seen once. Peripheral blood came from all dose cohorts at three timepoints. The material sequenced was CD4+ or CD8+ T cells sorted from blood, taken in a trial of the OX40 agonist ivuxolimab. The sequence came from an adult with an advanced solid tumor such as melanoma, head and neck, liver or kidney cancer. V gene TRBV5-1 combines with J gene TRBJ2-7; perhaps TRBD2 as D (5 bases). The CDR3 coding sequence is TGCGCCAGCAGCTCCGGGGATCTCAAGCAGTACTTC. This translates into CASSSGDLKQYF.